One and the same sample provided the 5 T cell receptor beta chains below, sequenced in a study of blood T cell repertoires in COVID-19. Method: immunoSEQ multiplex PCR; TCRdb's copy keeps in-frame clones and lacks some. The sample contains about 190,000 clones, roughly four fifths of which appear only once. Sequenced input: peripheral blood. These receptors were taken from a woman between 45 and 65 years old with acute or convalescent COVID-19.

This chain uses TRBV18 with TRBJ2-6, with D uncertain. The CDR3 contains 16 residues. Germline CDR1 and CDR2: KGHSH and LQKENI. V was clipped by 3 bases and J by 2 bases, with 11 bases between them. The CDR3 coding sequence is TGTGCCAGCTCACCTTTCGGGTGGGCTGGGGCCAACGTCCTGACTTTC. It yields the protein CASSPFGWAGANVLTF.

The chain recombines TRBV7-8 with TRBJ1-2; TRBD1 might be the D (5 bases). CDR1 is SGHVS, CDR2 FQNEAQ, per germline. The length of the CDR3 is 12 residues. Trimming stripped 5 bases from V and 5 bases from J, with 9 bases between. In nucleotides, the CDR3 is TGTGCCAGCAGCCCGGGGGGATATGGCTACACCTTC. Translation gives CASSPGGYGYTF.

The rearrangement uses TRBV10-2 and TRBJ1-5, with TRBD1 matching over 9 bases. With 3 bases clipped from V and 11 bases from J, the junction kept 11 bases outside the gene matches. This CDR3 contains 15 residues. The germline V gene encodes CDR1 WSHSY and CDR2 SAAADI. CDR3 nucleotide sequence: TGCGCCAGCAGTGAACAGGGGGCTAGCTTCGGGACCCAGCATTTT. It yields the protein CASSEQGASFGTQHF.

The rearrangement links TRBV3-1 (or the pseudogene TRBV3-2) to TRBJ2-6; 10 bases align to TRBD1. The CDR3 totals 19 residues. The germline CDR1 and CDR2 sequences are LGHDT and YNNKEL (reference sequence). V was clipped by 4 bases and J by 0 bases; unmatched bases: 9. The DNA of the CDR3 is TGTGCCAGCAGCCCCCGGACAGGGGGTACCTTCTCTGGGGCCAACGTCCTGACTTTC. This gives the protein CASSPRTGGTFSGANVLTF.

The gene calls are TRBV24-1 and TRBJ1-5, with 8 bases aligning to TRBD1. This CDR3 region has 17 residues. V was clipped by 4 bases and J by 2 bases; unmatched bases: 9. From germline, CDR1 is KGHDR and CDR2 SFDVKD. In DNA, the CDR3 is TGTGCCACCAGTGACCCACGTACGACAGGGGGCAATCAGCCCCAGCATTTT. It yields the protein CATSDPRTTGGNQPQHF.